The next 26 T cell receptor beta chains were all read from a single sample in a study of vaccination and CD4 T cells after COVID-19. These receptors lack a known antigen. Scientists ran DNA taken from cultured CD4+ T cells through the Oncomine TCR Beta short-read assay for sequencing. TCRdb passed the PCR reads through MiXCR, listing each CDR3 protein once. The repertoire has about 7,300 distinct CDR3 sequences, 70% to 85% of them found once; the top ten carry 35% to 45%. Treatment specified: approximately 10-day PBMC culture with coronavirus spike peptide pools or control peptides (ViraFEST assay). CD4+ T lymphocytes from the unexposed donor were collected before the COVID-19 pandemic (2011-2018). The source material was CD4+ T cells from blood, cultured in vitro. These receptors all stem from a human donor in good health.

This clonotype was detected only a few times. The V gene is TRBV6-1, the J gene TRBJ2-3; maybe TRBD2 (5 bases). Between the trimmed V and J ends, which lost 7 bases and 3 bases, there was a span of 17 bases. Germline lookup yields CDR1 MNHNS and CDR2 SASEGT. The CDR3 loop spans 15 amino acids. In DNA, the CDR3 is TGTGCCAGCACCCGATGGAGTCGGGGAACAGATACGCAGTATTTT. Translated: CASTRWSRGTDTQYF.

This chain joins TRBV12-3 or TRBV12-4 and TRBJ1-2, with D unclear. The CDR3 length is 12 residues. V shed 7 bases and J shed 4 bases, with 10 bases lying between them. The CDR3 nucleotides are TGTGCCAGCAAAGCGGTTCCCTATGGCTACACCTTC. It specifies CASKAVPYGYTF.

This chain joins TRBV6-5 and TRBJ1-3, with 8 nucleotides matching TRBD1. The CDR3 totals 18 residues. Germline loops: CDR1 MNHEY, CDR2 SVGAGI. Trimming at V came to 3 bases and at J to 0 bases, leaving 10 bases not matched to a gene. CDR3 sequence (DNA): TGTGCCAGCAGTTATGGGACAGGTTTGAGAAGCTCTGGAAACACCATATATTTT. This sequence encodes CASSYGTGLRSSGNTIYF.

The chain combines TRBV6-1 with TRBJ1-2; the match to TRBD1 covers 9 bases. V shed 7 bases and J 2 bases; nucleotides not matched to a gene: 8. Germline assignment: CDR1 MNHNS and CDR2 SASEGT. This CDR3 has 15 residues. Here the CDR3 DNA reads TGTGCCAGCAAATTTACCGGGACAGGGAACTATGGCTACACCTTC. This encodes CASKFTGTGNYGYTF.

The V gene is TRBV19, the J gene TRBJ1-2; 10 positions match TRBD1. Germline assignment: CDR1 LNHDA and CDR2 SQIVND (reference sequence). The CDR3 has 15 residues. The trim removed 1 base at V and 5 bases at J, leaving 4 bases unmatched. The CDR3 spells CASSIVGTGAYGYTF. In DNA, the CDR3 is TGTGCCAGTAGTATAGTTGGGACAGGGGCTTATGGCTACACCTTC.

This sequence joins TRBV20-1 and TRBJ2-5; the match to TRBD2 covers 9 bases. Per germline, CDR1 DFQATT and CDR2 SNEGSKA (reference sequence). J was trimmed by 5 bases and V by 1 base; bases with no gene match: 8. The CDR3 contains 15 residues. The CDR3 is CSARGLAGLQETQYF. As DNA, the CDR3 is TGCAGTGCTAGAGGTCTAGCGGGGCTACAGGAGACCCAGTACTTC.

V and J are TRBV11-2 and TRBJ2-7; 7 nucleotides line up with TRBD1. The germline gives CDR1 SGHAT, CDR2 FQNNGV. Trimming removed 5 bases from V and 7 bases from J; junction bases left unmatched: 14. This CDR3 spans 15 amino acids. The CDR3 DNA sequence: TGTGCCAGCAGCCCGTGGACAGGCGTAGACGCTGAGCAGTACTTC. Protein sequence: CASSPWTGVDAEQYF.

The V and J genes are TRBV27 and TRBJ1-3; 8 bases are a match to TRBD1. The CDR3 spans 15 residues. Germline V gene sequence: CDR1 MNHEY, CDR2 SMNVEV (reference sequence). V trimming: 6 bases; J trimming: 2 bases; junction bases outside the gene matches: 6. The CDR3 nucleotides are TGTGCCAGCAGCCTACAGGGGGTAGCTGGAAACACCATATATTTT. It codes for CASSLQGVAGNTIYF.

V usage is TRBV19 and J usage is TRBJ1-2; D call uncertain. The V end was cut by 7 bases, the J end by 3 bases, with 9 bases between. The CDR3 loop spans 12 amino acids. Germline V CDR1 and CDR2: LNHDA, SQIVND (reference sequence). The CDR3 DNA reads as TGTGCCAGTAAGGGCGGATACTATGGCTACACCTTC. Its translation: CASKGGYYGYTF. The whole variable domain, remainder taken from reference TRBV19 and TRBJ1-2, is DGGITQSPKYLFRKEGQNVTLSCEQNLNHDAMYWYRQDPGQGLRLIYYSQIVNDFQKGDIAEGYSVSREKKESFPLTVTSAQKNPTAFYLCASKGGYYGYTFGSGTRLTVV.

The chain is built from TRBV28 and TRBJ1-2, with 11 bases aligning to TRBD1. The J segment lost 6 bases and the V segment lost 5 bases, leaving 11 bases of the junction unmatched. This CDR3 is built from 16 residues. CDR1 and CDR2 from the germline V gene are MDHEN and SYDVKM. CDR3 sequence reads: CASSQSDRGRVDGYTF. The CDR3 DNA is TGTGCCAGCAGTCAGTCGGACAGGGGGCGGGTAGATGGCTACACCTTC.

The chain combines TRBV20-1 with TRBJ1-6; maybe TRBD1 (6 bases). Per the germline V gene, CDR1 is DFQATT and CDR2 is SNEGSKA (reference sequence). Trimming removed 0 bases from V and 7 bases from J, with 19 bases in between. CDR3 size: 17 residues. CDR3 sequence reads: CSARDIISGQINSPLHF. In DNA form, the CDR3 reads TGCAGTGCTAGAGATATCATAAGTGGACAGATCAATTCACCCCTCCACTTT.

V is TRBV5-1 and J is TRBJ1-2; D is unclear. This CDR3 has 15 residues. V was shortened by 0 bases and J by 8 bases, with 17 bases between the two germline ends. Germline CDR1 reads SGHRS; CDR2 reads YFSETQ. The CDR3 here is CASSLDAGPGRGYTF. CDR3 nucleotides: TGCGCCAGCAGCTTGGACGCGGGCCCTGGGAGGGGCTACACCTTC.

The J gene is TRBJ1-3, the V gene TRBV2, with D unresolved. Germline values: CDR1 SNHLY, CDR2 FYNNEI. This CDR3 contains 14 residues. Trimming stripped 6 bases from V and 0 bases from J, with 9 bases between. The CDR3: CASRSSLSGNTIYF. The CDR3 DNA is TGTGCCAGCAGAAGCAGCCTCTCTGGAAACACCATATATTTT.

The V and J genes are TRBV20-1 and TRBJ1-5; the match to TRBD1 covers 8 bases. The germline V gene has CDR1 DFQATT and CDR2 SNEGSKA (reference sequence). The CDR3 consists of 14 residues. Trimming cost V 6 bases and J 8 bases; bases outside gene matches: 12. The CDR3 region has the DNA TGCAGTGCCACGAATTTGGACAGGGCTGAGCCCCAGCATTTT. It yields the protein CSATNLDRAEPQHF.

The V gene is TRBV30, the J gene TRBJ1-5; TRBD1 matches at 8 bases. CDR3 size: 15 residues. Germline CDR1 is GTSNPN and CDR2 is SVGIG (reference sequence). The junction had 8 bases not matched to a gene; V was cut back by 3 bases and J by 4 bases. CDR3 coding DNA: TGTGCCTGGAGCGTAACAGGGGGACCTAATCAGCCCCAGCATTTT. It yields the protein CAWSVTGGPNQPQHF.

This chain connects TRBV27 to TRBJ1-3, with D uncertain. V lost 5 bases to trimming and J lost 6 bases, with 20 bases between them. Germline lookup yields CDR1 MNHEY and CDR2 SMNVEV (reference sequence). The CDR3 spans 16 residues. The CDR3 loop is CASSPMSGSHANTIYF. Here the CDR3 DNA reads TGTGCCAGCAGTCCAATGTCGGGGAGCCATGCAAACACCATATATTTT.

The chain links TRBV11-2 to TRBJ2-5; D not certain. Germline CDR1 is SGHAT and CDR2 is FQNNGV. V was pared by 4 bases and J by 7 bases, with 19 bases between. The CDR3 runs 15 residues. The CDR3 DNA follows: TGTGCCAGCAGCTCACTCCGAGGACCGGGCGGGACCCAGTACTTC. It is translated as CASSSLRGPGGTQYF.

The chain is built from TRBV6-1 and TRBJ1-4; D is undetermined. The V gene lost 5 bases and the J gene lost 3 bases, with 13 bases spanning the gap. This CDR3 has 15 amino acids. CDR1 and CDR2 from the germline V gene are MNHNS and SASEGT. The CDR3 DNA sequence: TGTGCCAGCAGTCAAGGGCGGGGTTCTAATGAAAAACTGTTTTTT. It translates to CASSQGRGSNEKLFF.

The chain links TRBV6-5 to TRBJ1-1; 7 nucleotides match TRBD1. The germline V gene has CDR1 MNHEY and CDR2 SVGAGI. With 2 bases clipped from V and 1 base from J, the junction kept 1 base outside the gene matches. The length of the CDR3 is 14 residues. The CDR3 sequence: CASSYRTGNTEAFF. The DNA for the CDR3 is TGTGCCAGCAGTTACCGGACAGGGAACACTGAAGCTTTCTTT.

This chain's CDR3 is CAEDRGRGGYTF. CDR3 nucleotides: TGTGCAGAGGACAGGGGAAGAGGTGGCTACACCTTC. The rearrangement uses TRBV30 and TRBJ1-2, with 9 bases matching TRBD1. CDR3 length equals 12 residues. Germline loops: CDR1 GTSNPN, CDR2 SVGIG (reference sequence).

The CDR3: CATRRVGGYGYTF. The CDR3 nucleotides read TGTGCCACAAGGAGGGTGGGTGGCTATGGCTACACCTTC. The rearrangement uses TRBV19 and TRBJ1-2; D remains unclear. CDR3 length equals 13 residues. CDR1 LNHDA and CDR2 SQIVND come from the germline V gene (reference sequence). The V end was cut by 10 bases, the J end by 4 bases, with 16 bases between.

The chain recombines TRBV6-1 with TRBJ2-3, with D perhaps TRBD1 or TRBD2 (6 bases each). Trimming stripped 6 bases from V and 1 base from J, with 14 bases between. Germline loops: CDR1 MNHNS, CDR2 SASEGT. CDR3 length equals 15 residues. Here the CDR3 reads CASSSGGSGTDTQYF. CDR3 nucleotides: TGTGCCAGCAGCTCCGGGGGCTCGGGCACAGATACGCAGTATTTT.

The chain carries TRBV6-2 or TRBV6-3 and TRBJ2-3; a weak D match, TRBD2 (5 bases). This CDR3 has 11 residues. Germline CDR1 is MNHEY and CDR2 is SVGEGT. V gave up 6 bases and J gave up 14 bases, with 15 bases separating them. The CDR3: CASSHGLARYF. The CDR3 region has the DNA TGTGCCAGCAGCCACGGGCTAGCACGGTATTTT.

The chain couples TRBV20-1 to TRBJ1-2; D is perhaps TRBD1 (6 bases). Germline V gives CDR1 DFQATT, CDR2 SNEGSKA (reference sequence). The CDR3 runs to 13 residues. Trimming cost V 6 bases and J 7 bases, with 18 bases left between them. CDR3 amino acids: CSAQDRLWGGYTF. CDR3 coding DNA: TGCAGTGCCCAAGACAGGCTTTGGGGTGGCTACACCTTC.

V gene TRBV12-3 or TRBV12-4 combines with J gene TRBJ2-6; a weak D match, TRBD2 (5 bases). This CDR3 region has 15 residues. Trimming took 3 bases from V and 3 from J, leaving 9 bases between them. The chain's CDR3 is CASSFWGVGANVLTF. CDR3 nucleotides: TGTGCCAGCAGTTTCTGGGGAGTTGGGGCCAACGTCCTGACTTTC.

This chain links TRBV20-1 with TRBJ2-3, with 7 bases aligning to TRBD2. CDR1 is DFQATT, CDR2 SNEGSKA, per germline (reference sequence). The CDR3 is 14 amino acids. The V segment lost 6 bases and the J segment 2 bases; nucleotides outside the gene matches: 8. CDR3 bases: TGCAGTGCACCCGGGGAGGGCGTCACAGATACGCAGTATTTT. Translated, it gives CSAPGEGVTDTQYF.